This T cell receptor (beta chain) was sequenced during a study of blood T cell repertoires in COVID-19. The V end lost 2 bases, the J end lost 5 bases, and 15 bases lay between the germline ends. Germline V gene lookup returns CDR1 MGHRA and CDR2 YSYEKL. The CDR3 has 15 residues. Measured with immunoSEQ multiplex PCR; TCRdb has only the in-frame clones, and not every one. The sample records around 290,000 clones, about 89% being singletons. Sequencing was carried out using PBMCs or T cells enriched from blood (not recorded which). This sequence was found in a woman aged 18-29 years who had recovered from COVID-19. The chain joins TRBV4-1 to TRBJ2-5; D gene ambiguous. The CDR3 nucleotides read TGCGCCAGCAGCCAAAGCTTAATGGTTGTGGAGACCCAGTACTTC. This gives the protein CASSQSLMVVETQYF.